A single count supports the clone carrying this T cell receptor (beta chain). Original methodology: Researchers report that nucleated cell counts were estimated from reference gene primer amplification. Using immunoSEQ multiplex PCR, the repertoire was profiled, and TCRdb retains in-frame clones only, with some absent. V and J calls and clone size are given by that table; D and trimming were obtained from the DNA. The sample consists of more than 200,000 clones, approximately 90% of them appearing once. The data were taken from a study of blood T cell repertoires in COVID-19. Study context: Researchers got acute and convalescent COVID-19 samples from the United States, Italy and Spain. PBMCs, B-cell-depleted T cells, or T cells were the source of the cDNA or gDNA that made up the material.

Germline-derived CDR1 and CDR2 are MGHRA and YSYEKL. The CDR3 is made up of 16 amino acids. The V gene end was trimmed by 2 bases and the J gene end by 5 bases; junction bases not matched to a gene: 7. Sequencing input: peripheral blood. This TCR was recovered from a woman in her forties or fifties with COVID-19, enrolled during active disease. V usage is TRBV4-1 and J usage is TRBJ2-1; 9 bases match TRBD1. The CDR3 spells CASSQRGQGRDNEQFF. The CDR3 DNA sequence: TGCGCCAGCAGCCAAAGGGGACAGGGTCGCGACAATGAGCAGTTCTTC.